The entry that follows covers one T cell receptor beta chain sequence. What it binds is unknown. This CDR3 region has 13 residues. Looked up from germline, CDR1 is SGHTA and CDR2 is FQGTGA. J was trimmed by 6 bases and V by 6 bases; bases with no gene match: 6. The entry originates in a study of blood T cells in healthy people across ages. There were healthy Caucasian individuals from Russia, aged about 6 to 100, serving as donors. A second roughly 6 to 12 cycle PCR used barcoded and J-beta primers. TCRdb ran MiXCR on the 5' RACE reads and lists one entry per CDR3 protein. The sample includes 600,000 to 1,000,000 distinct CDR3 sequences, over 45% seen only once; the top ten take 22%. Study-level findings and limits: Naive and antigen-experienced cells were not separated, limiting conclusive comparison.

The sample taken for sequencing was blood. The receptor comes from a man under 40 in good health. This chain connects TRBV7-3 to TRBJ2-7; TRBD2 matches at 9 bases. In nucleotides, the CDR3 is TGTGCCAGCAGTTTTAGAGCGGGAGGCGAGCAGTACTTC. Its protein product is CASSFRAGGEQYF.